A single sample gave rise to the 12 T cell receptor beta chains below, sequenced in a study of T cells in tuberculosis. Assay: immunoSEQ multiplex PCR; the TCRdb copy retains only in-frame clones and omits some. The sample lists about 59,000 clones, 80% to 85% occurring once. Sorting used thawed, overnight-rested PBMC stained with anti-CD3, a viability dye and GMM-loaded CD1B tetramer. CD1B tetramers were loaded with Rhodococcus equi-derived C32 glucose monomycolate. Input material: CD1b-GMM tetramer-negative cells sorted from PBMCs. Source of these receptors: an adult woman with latent tuberculosis.

This clone is a singleton in its sample. V usage is TRBV7-8 and J usage is TRBJ2-7; D call uncertain. The CDR3 is made up of 12 amino acids. V shed 5 bases and J shed 3 bases, with 8 bases lying between them. Germline CDR1 SGHVS, CDR2 FQNEAQ. Written as DNA, the CDR3 is TGTGCCAGCAGCCTATGGAGCTACGAGCAGTACTTC. This codes for CASSLWSYEQYF.

This clone came up once. DNA of the CDR3: TGTGCCAGCAACCCAAGGGACAGGGGTGGCTATGGCTACACCTTC. The encoded protein is CASNPRDRGGYGYTF. The V and J genes are TRBV2 and TRBJ1-2, with TRBD1 identical over 10 bases. Germline V gene data show CDR1 as SNHLY and CDR2 as FYNNEI. This CDR3 spans 15 amino acids. The J segment lost 4 bases and the V segment lost 7 bases, leaving 9 bases of the junction unmatched.

The J gene is TRBJ1-2, the V gene TRBV9; weak D call: TRBD1 (5 bases). V lost 0 bases to trimming and J lost 7 bases, with 16 bases between them. The germline CDR1 and CDR2 sequences are SGDLS and YYNGEE. CDR3 length: 15 amino acids. In DNA form, the CDR3 reads TGTGCCAGCAGCGTAGAATTCGGGGGAGAGAGTGGCTACACCTTC. Translation gives CASSVEFGGESGYTF.

The rearrangement uses TRBV7-8 and TRBJ2-2; TRBD2 agrees at 14 bases. The V and J ends lost 3 bases and 7 bases, in that order; junction bases with no gene match: 10. The CDR3 runs to 18 residues. Germline V gene sequence: CDR1 SGHVS, CDR2 FQNEAQ. This chain's CDR3 is CASSFPKGLAGVGGELFF. CDR3 DNA: TGTGCCAGCAGCTTCCCCAAGGGACTAGCGGGAGTAGGCGGGGAGCTGTTTTTT. Complete variable domain (other parts from reference TRBV7-8 and TRBJ2-2): GAGVSQSPRYKVAKRGQDVALRCDPISGHVSLFWYQQALGQGPEFLTYFQNEAQLDKSGLPSDRFFAERPEGSVSTLKIQRTQQEDSAVYLCASSFPKGLAGVGGELFFGEGSRLTVL.

The genes are TRBV5-1 and TRBJ1-5, with 7 bases fitting TRBD1. Germline values: CDR1 SGHRS, CDR2 YFSETQ. V lost 0 bases and J lost 2; bases outside the gene matches: 8. The CDR3 has 17 amino acids. The CDR3, as DNA: TGCGCCAGCAGCTTGGGCTATCCCGGGACAGGCAATCAGCCCCAGCATTTT. It specifies CASSLGYPGTGNQPQHF.

The rearrangement uses TRBV14 and TRBJ1-2; TRBD1 matches at 8 bases. J gave up 4 bases and V 3 bases, and 10 bases lay outside the gene matches. Germline lookup yields CDR1 SGHDN and CDR2 FVKESK. The CDR3 runs to 16 residues. The CDR3 DNA follows: TGTGCCAGCAGCCATCATGGCAGGGGGCGAGGCTATGGCTACACCTTC. Translated, it gives CASSHHGRGRGYGYTF.

The CDR3: CASSLRLAVQETQYF. CDR3 coding DNA: TGTGCCAGCAGTTTACGGCTAGCGGTTCAAGAGACCCAGTACTTC. V usage is TRBV28 and J usage is TRBJ2-5; 7 nucleotides align to TRBD2. There are 15 residues in the CDR3. Trimming at V came to 2 bases and at J to 2 bases, leaving 5 bases not matched to a gene. In germline, CDR1 is MDHEN, CDR2 SYDVKM.

The chain joins TRBV28 to TRBJ1-4; D gene unclear. Looked up from germline, CDR1 is MDHEN and CDR2 is SYDVKM. The CDR3 runs 15 residues. Trimming took 4 bases from V and 3 from J, leaving 12 bases between them. CDR3 loop: CASSSSGFANEKLFF. In nucleotides, the CDR3 is TGTGCCAGCAGTTCCTCAGGTTTTGCTAATGAAAAACTGTTTTTT.

V and J are TRBV19 and TRBJ2-5, with D hard to call. The CDR3 is 15 residues long. Trimming removed 6 bases at V and 0 bases at J, with 14 bases between. The germline V gene has CDR1 LNHDA and CDR2 SQIVND (reference sequence). The DNA of the CDR3 is TGTGCCAGTAGCCGGAGTGCTGGGTACCAAGAGACCCAGTACTTC. Translating it yields CASSRSAGYQETQYF.

CDR3 DNA sequence: TGCGCCAGCAGCTTCACCAGGGTTAGCTCCTACAATGAGCAGTTCTTC. It codes for CASSFTRVSSYNEQFF. The J gene is TRBJ2-1, the V gene TRBV5-1, with a possible D match to TRBD1 (5 bases). V lost 2 bases and J lost 0, with 12 bases in between. CDR3 length: 16 amino acids. Germline CDR1 reads SGHRS; CDR2 reads YFSETQ.

This chain connects TRBV11-3 to TRBJ2-2; TRBD2 matches at 7 bases. This CDR3 has 16 residues. The ends lost 3 bases at V and 4 bases at J; junction bases unmatched: 8. The V gene's germline CDR1 is SGHNT and CDR2 YENEEA. The CDR3: CASSFKGGLRTGELFF. Written as DNA, the CDR3 is TGTGCCAGCAGCTTCAAGGGAGGGTTACGCACCGGGGAGCTGTTTTTT.

The V gene is TRBV28, the J gene TRBJ2-7; 8 bases agree with TRBD2. Germline CDR1 reads MDHEN; CDR2 reads SYDVKM. Trimming took 1 base from V and 4 from J; bases not matched to a gene: 12. The CDR3 contains 17 residues. CDR3 sequence reads: CASSLSSGFSGSYEQYF. CDR3 coding DNA: TGTGCCAGCAGTTTATCCTCAGGTTTCAGCGGGAGTTACGAGCAGTACTTC.